Included here is one T cell receptor beta chain sequence, with context. Its antigen is unknown. The source of the sample is a study of T cell repertoires in cytomegalovirus infection. TCRdb analysed the reads with MiXCR anew, one entry per CDR3 protein. The sample carries about 920,000 distinct CDR3 sequences, around 30% recorded once. Study outcomes and limitations: Individuals carrying CMV plus the relevant HLA were identified by cumulative frequency of public TCR beta families.

The material was cultured CD8+ T cells from PBMCs, obtained from culture after CMV antigen stimulation. The clonotype comes from a human donor in good health (CMV status not recorded). Some clones in this sample may be carry-over from other donors' samples.

CDR3 residues: CASSLEVGDTGELFF. In nucleotides, the CDR3 is TGCGCCAGCAGCTTGGAAGTTGGGGACACCGGGGAGCTGTTTTTT. V usage is TRBV5-1 and J usage is TRBJ2-2; D uncertain. Trimming stripped 0 bases from V and 3 bases from J, with 9 bases between. The CDR3 contains 15 residues. Per germline, CDR1 SGHRS and CDR2 YFSETQ.